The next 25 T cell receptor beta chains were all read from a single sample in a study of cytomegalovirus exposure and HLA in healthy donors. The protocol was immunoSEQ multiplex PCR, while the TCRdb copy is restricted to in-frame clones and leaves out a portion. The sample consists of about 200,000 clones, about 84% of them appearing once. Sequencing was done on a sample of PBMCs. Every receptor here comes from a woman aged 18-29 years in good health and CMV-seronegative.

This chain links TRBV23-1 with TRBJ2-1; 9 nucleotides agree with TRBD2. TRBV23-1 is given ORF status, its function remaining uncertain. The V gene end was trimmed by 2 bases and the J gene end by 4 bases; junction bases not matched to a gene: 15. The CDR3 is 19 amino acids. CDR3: CASSQLAGGPPTTYNEQFF. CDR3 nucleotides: TGCGCCAGCAGTCAACTTGCGGGAGGGCCCCCTACAACATACAATGAGCAGTTCTTC.

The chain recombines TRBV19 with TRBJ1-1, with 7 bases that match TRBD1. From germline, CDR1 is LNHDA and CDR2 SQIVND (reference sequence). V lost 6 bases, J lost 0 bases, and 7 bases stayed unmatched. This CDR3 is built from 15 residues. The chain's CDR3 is CASRTGWDLNTEAFF. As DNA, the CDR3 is TGTGCCAGTAGGACAGGGTGGGATTTGAACACTGAAGCTTTCTTT.

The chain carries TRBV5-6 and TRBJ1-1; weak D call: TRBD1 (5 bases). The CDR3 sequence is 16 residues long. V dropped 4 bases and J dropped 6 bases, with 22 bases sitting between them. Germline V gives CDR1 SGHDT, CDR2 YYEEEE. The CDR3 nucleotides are TGTGCCAGCAGCCCCCGGACATTACAAGGAAGAGCTGAAGCTTTCTTT. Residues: CASSPRTLQGRAEAFF.

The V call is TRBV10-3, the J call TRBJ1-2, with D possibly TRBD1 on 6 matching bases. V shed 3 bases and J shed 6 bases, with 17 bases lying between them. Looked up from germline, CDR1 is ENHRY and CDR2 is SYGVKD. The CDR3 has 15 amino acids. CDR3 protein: CAISDPEVSGDGYTF. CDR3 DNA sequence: TGTGCCATCAGTGACCCCGAGGTGTCAGGGGATGGCTACACCTTC.

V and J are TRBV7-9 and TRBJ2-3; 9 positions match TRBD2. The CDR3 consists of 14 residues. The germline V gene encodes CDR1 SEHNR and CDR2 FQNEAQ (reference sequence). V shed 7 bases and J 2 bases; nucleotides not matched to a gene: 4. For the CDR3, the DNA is TGTGCCAGCACGACTAGCGGACCCACAGATACGCAGTATTTT. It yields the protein CASTTSGPTDTQYF.

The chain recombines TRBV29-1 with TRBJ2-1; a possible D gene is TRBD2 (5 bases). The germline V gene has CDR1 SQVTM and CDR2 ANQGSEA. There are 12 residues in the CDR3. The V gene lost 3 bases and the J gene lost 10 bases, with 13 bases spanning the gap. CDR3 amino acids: CSVEDPGKEQFF. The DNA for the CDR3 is TGCAGCGTTGAGGATCCCGGGAAAGAGCAGTTCTTC.

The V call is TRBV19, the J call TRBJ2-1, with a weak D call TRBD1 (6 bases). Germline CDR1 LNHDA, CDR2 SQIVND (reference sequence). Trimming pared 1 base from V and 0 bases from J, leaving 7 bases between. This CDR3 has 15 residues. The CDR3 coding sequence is TGTGCCAGTAGTATAGTGACAGGCTCCTACAATGAGCAGTTCTTC. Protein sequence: CASSIVTGSYNEQFF.

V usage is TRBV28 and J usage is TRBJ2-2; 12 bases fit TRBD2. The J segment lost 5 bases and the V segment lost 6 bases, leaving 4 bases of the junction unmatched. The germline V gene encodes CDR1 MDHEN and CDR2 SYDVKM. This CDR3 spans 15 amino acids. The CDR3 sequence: CASRLAGGRTGELFF. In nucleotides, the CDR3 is TGTGCCAGCAGACTAGCGGGGGGCCGGACCGGGGAGCTGTTTTTT. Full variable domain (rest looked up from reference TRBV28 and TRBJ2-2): DVKVTQSSRYLVKRTGEKVFLECVQDMDHENMFWYRQDPGLGLRLIYFSYDVKMKEKGDIPEGYSVSREKKERFSLILESASTNQTSMYLCASRLAGGRTGELFFGEGSRLTVL.

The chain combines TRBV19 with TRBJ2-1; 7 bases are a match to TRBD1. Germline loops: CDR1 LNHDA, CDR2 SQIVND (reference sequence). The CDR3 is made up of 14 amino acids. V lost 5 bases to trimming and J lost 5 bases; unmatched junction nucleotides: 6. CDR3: CASSPGTVNNEQFF. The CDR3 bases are TGTGCCAGTAGTCCCGGGACAGTAAACAATGAGCAGTTCTTC.

CDR3: CAWKERGVRAYGYTF. CDR3 DNA: TGTGCCTGGAAGGAACGGGGGGTTCGGGCCTATGGCTACACCTTC. This chain uses TRBV30 with TRBJ1-2; the D gene is possibly TRBD1 (5 bases). Germline CDR1 is GTSNPN and CDR2 is SVGIG (reference sequence). The V gene lost 4 bases and the J gene lost 4 bases, with 19 bases spanning the gap. CDR3 size: 15 residues.

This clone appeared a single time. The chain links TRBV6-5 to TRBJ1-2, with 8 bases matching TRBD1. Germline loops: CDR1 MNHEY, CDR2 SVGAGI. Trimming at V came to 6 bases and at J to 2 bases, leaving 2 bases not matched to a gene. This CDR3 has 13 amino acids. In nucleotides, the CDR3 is TGTGCCAGCAGAGGGACAGGAAACTATGGCTACACCTTC. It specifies CASRGTGNYGYTF.

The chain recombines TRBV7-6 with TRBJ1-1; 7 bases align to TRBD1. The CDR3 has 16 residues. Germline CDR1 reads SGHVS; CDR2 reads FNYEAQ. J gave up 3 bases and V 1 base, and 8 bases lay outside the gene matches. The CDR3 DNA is TGTGCCAGCAGCTTAGAGGCCCCGGACAGGCACACTGAAGCTTTCTTT. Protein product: CASSLEAPDRHTEAFF. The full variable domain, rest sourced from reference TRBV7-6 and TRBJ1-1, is GAGVSQSPRYKVTKRGQDVALRCDPISGHVSLYWYRQALGQGPEFLTYFNYEAQQDKSGLPNDRFSAERPEGSISTLTIQRTEQRDSAMYRCASSLEAPDRHTEAFFGQGTRLTVV.

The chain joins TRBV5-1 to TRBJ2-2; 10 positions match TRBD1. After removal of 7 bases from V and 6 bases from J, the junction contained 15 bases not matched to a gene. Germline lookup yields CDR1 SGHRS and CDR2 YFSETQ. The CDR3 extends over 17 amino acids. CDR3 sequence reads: CASSHSGTGDPSGELFF. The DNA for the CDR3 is TGCGCCAGCTCTCACTCCGGGACAGGGGACCCCTCCGGGGAGCTGTTTTTT. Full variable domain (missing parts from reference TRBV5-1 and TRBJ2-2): KAGVTQTPRYLIKTRGQQVTLSCSPISGHRSVSWYQQTPGQGLQFLFEYFSETQRNKGNFPGRFSGRQFSNSRSEMNVSTLELGDSALYLCASSHSGTGDPSGELFFGEGSRLTVL.

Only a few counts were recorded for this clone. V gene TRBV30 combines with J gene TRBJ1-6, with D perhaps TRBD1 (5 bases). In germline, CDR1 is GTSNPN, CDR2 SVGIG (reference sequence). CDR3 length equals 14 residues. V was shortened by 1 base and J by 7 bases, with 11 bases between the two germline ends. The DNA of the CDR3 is TGTGCCTGGAGTGCCAGGGAGGAAAATTCACCCCTCCACTTT. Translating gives CAWSAREENSPLHF.

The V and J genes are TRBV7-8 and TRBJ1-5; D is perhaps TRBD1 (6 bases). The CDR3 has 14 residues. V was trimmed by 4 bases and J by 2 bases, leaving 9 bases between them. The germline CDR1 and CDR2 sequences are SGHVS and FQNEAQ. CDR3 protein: CASSYRQGNQPQHF. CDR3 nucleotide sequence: TGTGCCAGCAGCTACCGACAGGGCAATCAGCCCCAGCATTTT.

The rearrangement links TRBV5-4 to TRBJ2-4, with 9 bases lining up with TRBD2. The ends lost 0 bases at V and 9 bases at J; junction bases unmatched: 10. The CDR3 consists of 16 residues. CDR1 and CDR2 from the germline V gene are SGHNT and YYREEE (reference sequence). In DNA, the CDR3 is TGTGCCAGCAGCTTGGCGGCTAGCGGGATCGGAAGCATTCAGTACTTC. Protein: CASSLAASGIGSIQYF.

CDR3 DNA: TGTGCCAGCAGCTCGGGACAGGCTGATAACACTGAAGCTTTCTTT. This translates into CASSSGQADNTEAFF. This chain uses TRBV13 with TRBJ1-1, with TRBD1 matching 8 bases. Germline V gene data show CDR1 as PRHDT and CDR2 as FYEKMQ (reference sequence). The CDR3 loop spans 15 amino acids. V gave up 4 bases and J gave up 2 bases; unmatched junction bases: 6. Full variable domain (missing parts from reference TRBV13 and TRBJ1-1): AAGVIQSPRHLIKEKRETATLKCYPIPRHDTVYWYQQGPGQDPQFLISFYEKMQSDKGSIPDRFSAQQFSDYHSELNMSSLELGDSALYFCASSSGQADNTEAFFGQGTRLTVV.

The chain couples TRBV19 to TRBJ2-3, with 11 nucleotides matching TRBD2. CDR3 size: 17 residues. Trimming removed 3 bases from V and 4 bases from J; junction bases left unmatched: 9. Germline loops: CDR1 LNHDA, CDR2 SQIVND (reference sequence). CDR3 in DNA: TGTGCCAGTAGTATTGTGGGGATAGCGGGAGGGCCAGATACGCAGTATTTT. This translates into CASSIVGIAGGPDTQYF.

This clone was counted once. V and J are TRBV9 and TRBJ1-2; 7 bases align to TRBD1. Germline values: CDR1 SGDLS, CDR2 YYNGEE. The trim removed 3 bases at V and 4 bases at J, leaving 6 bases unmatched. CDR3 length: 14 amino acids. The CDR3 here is CASSGGTVGYGYTF. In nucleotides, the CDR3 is TGTGCCAGCAGCGGCGGGACAGTCGGCTATGGCTACACCTTC.

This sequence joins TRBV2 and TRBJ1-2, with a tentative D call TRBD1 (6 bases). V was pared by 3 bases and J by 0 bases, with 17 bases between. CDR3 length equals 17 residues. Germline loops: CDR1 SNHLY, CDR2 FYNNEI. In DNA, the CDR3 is TGTGCCAGCAGTGACGCCACAGGGCTGGAAGCTAACTATGGCTACACCTTC. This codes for CASSDATGLEANYGYTF.

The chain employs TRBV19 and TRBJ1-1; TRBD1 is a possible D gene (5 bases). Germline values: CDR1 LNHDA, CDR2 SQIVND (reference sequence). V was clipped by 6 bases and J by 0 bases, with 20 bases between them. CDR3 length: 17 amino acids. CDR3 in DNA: TGTGCCAGTAGCCTGAGGACATTGGCTGGGATGAACACTGAAGCTTTCTTT. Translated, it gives CASSLRTLAGMNTEAFF.

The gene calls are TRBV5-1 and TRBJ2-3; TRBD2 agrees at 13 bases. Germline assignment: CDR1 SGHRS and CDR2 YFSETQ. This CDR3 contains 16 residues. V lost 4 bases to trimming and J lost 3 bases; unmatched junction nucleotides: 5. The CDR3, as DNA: TGCGCCAGCAGCGTCGGGACTAGCGGGAAGACAGATACGCAGTATTTT. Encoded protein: CASSVGTSGKTDTQYF.

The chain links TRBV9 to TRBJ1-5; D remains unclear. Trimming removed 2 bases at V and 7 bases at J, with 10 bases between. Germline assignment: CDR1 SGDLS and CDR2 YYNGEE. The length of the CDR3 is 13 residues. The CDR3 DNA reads TGTGCCAGCAGCGTTGGCAGTGCCCAGCCCCAGCATTTT. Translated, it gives CASSVGSAQPQHF.

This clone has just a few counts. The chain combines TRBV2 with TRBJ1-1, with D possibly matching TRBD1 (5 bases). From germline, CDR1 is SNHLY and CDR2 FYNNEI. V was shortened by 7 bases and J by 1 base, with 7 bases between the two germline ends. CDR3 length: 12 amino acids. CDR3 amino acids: CASKTENTEAFF. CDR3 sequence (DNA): TGTGCCAGCAAGACAGAGAACACTGAAGCTTTCTTT. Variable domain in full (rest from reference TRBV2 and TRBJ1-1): EPEVTQTPSHQVTQMGQEVILRCVPISNHLYFYWYRQILGQKVEFLVSFYNNEISEKSEIFDDQFSVERPDGSNFTLKIRSTKLEDSAMYFCASKTENTEAFFGQGTRLTVV.

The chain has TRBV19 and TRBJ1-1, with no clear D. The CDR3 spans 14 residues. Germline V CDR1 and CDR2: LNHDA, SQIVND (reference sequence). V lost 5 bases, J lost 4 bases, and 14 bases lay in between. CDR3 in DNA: TGTGCCAGTAGTCTACCTCAGAGGTTCACTGAAGCTTTCTTT. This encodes CASSLPQRFTEAFF.